The rows below give T cell receptor beta chains drawn from one sample of a study of T cell responses to AZD1222 COVID-19 vaccine. Assay: immunoSEQ multiplex PCR; the TCRdb copy retains only in-frame clones and omits some. The sample yields roughly 150,000 clones, approximately 91% seen once. Sequencing was performed on peripheral blood, taken 28 days after the second AZD1222 dose. The receptors were sampled from an adult who received the AZD1222 COVID-19 vaccine. The CDR3 runs from the conserved cysteine through the conserved F or W. Only some rows state a clone size, as once, few, many or a class for expanded clones.

CDR3: CASSPWSGDVNPEAFF
length: 16
size: .
V: TRBV18
J: TRBJ1-1

CDR3: CASSLGDRKHGYTF
length: 14
size: .
V: TRBV5-1
J: TRBJ1-2

CDR3: CASSSDRGTNYGYTF
length: 15
size: once
V: TRBV7-9
J: TRBJ1-2

CDR3: CASSPGLDGELFF
length: 13
size: .
V: TRBV7-3
J: TRBJ2-2

CDR3: CASSPHRVEGPTTNEKLFF
length: 19
size: .
V: TRBV13
J: TRBJ1-4

CDR3: CASSPSGAENTEAFF
length: 15
size: few
V: TRBV7-9
J: TRBJ1-1

CDR3: CASGQRGHNEKLFF
length: 14
size: .
V: TRBV2
J: TRBJ1-4

CDR3: CASSFSSLSNQPQHF
length: 15
size: .
V: TRBV7-2
J: TRBJ1-5

CDR3: CAWRNSGTGRSPLHF
length: 15
size: .
V: TRBV30
J: TRBJ1-6

CDR3: CASSQDRNTEAFF
length: 13
size: .
V: TRBV7-3
J: TRBJ1-1

CDR3: CASSWKDSSYNEQFF
length: 15
size: .
V: TRBV19
J: TRBJ2-1

CDR3: CASSYSSSGSYNEQFF
length: 16
size: once
V: TRBV6-5
J: TRBJ2-1

CDR3: CASSLQANTEAFF
length: 13
size: .
V: TRBV6-5
J: TRBJ1-1

CDR3: CASSAQTGLRSYEQYF
length: 16
size: .
V: TRBV13
J: TRBJ2-7

CDR3: CASSSRGQGTEAFF
length: 14
size: .
V: TRBV11-2
J: TRBJ1-1

CDR3: CASSLTWTGASSYNEQFF
length: 18
size: .
V: TRBV5-6
J: TRBJ2-1

CDR3: CSVMRRQGHTEAFF
length: 14
size: .
V: TRBV29-1
J: TRBJ1-1

CDR3: CASSFSGRATDTQYF
length: 15
size: once
V: TRBV7-9
J: TRBJ2-3

CDR3: CASETGTLNTEAFF
length: 14
size: .
V: TRBV19
J: TRBJ1-1

CDR3: CASSSTGYNEQFF
length: 13
size: .
V: TRBV6-5
J: TRBJ2-1

CDR3: CASSEAGQWTGYGYTF
length: 16
size: .
V: TRBV10-2
J: TRBJ1-2

CDR3: CSASGDTEAFF
length: 11
size: .
V: TRBV20-1
J: TRBJ1-1

CDR3: CASSYEATPTYEQYF
length: 15
size: .
V: TRBV6-5
J: TRBJ2-7

CDR3: CASSQGQGVAYEQYF
length: 15
size: .
V: TRBV7-7
J: TRBJ2-7

CDR3: CASSVRMNTEAFF
length: 13
size: .
V: TRBV9
J: TRBJ1-1

CDR3: CASSLPGGVLANTGELFF
length: 18
size: .
V: TRBV5-1
J: TRBJ2-2

CDR3: CASRVGGSPLHF
length: 12
size: once
V: TRBV6-5
J: TRBJ1-6

CDR3: CATLRQNTGELFF
length: 13
size: .
V: TRBV27
J: TRBJ2-2

CDR3: CASSQGAGTDTQYF
length: 14
size: .
V: TRBV11-1
J: TRBJ2-3

CDR3: CASSYPPGGGNYGYTF
length: 16
size: once
V: TRBV6-6
J: TRBJ1-2

CDR3: CASTRGQGAEETQYF
length: 15
size: .
V: TRBV5-4
J: TRBJ2-5

CDR3: CASKVGQVLHF
length: 11
size: .
V: TRBV12-3/TRBV12-4
J: TRBJ1-6

CDR3: CARLGGDSPLHF
length: 12
size: once
V: TRBV3-1/TRBV3-2
J: TRBJ1-6

CDR3: CASSSGGRNIQYF
length: 13
size: .
V: TRBV7-9
J: TRBJ2-4

CDR3: CSVGGRGNTEAFF
length: 13
size: .
V: TRBV29-1
J: TRBJ1-1

CDR3: CASSESVGLAYNEQFF
length: 16
size: .
V: TRBV10-2
J: TRBJ2-1

CDR3: CASSLQGSGGYTF
length: 13
size: few
V: TRBV27
J: TRBJ1-2

CDR3: CASSPRRTANTEAFF
length: 15
size: .
V: TRBV14
J: TRBJ1-1

CDR3: CAGRGGSSDTQYF
length: 13
size: .
V: TRBV11-2
J: TRBJ2-3

CDR3: CASSPRGLAGGGEQYF
length: 16
size: .
V: TRBV27
J: TRBJ2-7

CDR3: CASSLGTGNTEAFF
length: 14
size: .
V: TRBV5-1
J: TRBJ1-1

CDR3: CASSLIFGGQETQYF
length: 15
size: .
V: TRBV27
J: TRBJ2-5

CDR3: CASSRGAGGQETQYF
length: 15
size: .
V: TRBV9
J: TRBJ2-5

CDR3: CASSLVYWAGVTEAFF
length: 16
size: once
V: TRBV5-1
J: TRBJ1-1

CDR3: CASSLSLQGPLNTEAFF
length: 17
size: .
V: TRBV5-1
J: TRBJ1-1

CDR3: CASSVGLAGTYNEQFF
length: 16
size: .
V: TRBV9
J: TRBJ2-1

CDR3: CASESATNEKLFF
length: 13
size: .
V: TRBV30
J: TRBJ1-4

CDR3: CASSFEKISGALNTEAFF
length: 18
size: .
V: TRBV5-6
J: TRBJ1-1

CDR3: CASSLGQGPTDTQYF
length: 15
size: .
V: TRBV5-4
J: TRBJ2-3

CDR3: CASSIRSSYNSPLHF
length: 15
size: .
V: TRBV19
J: TRBJ1-6

CDR3: CASSPKAGTYEQYF
length: 14
size: .
V: TRBV7-8
J: TRBJ2-7

CDR3: CASGGGGPGTDTQYF
length: 15
size: .
V: TRBV3-1/TRBV3-2
J: TRBJ2-3

CDR3: CASSFALGGELFF
length: 13
size: .
V: TRBV7-2
J: TRBJ2-2

CDR3: CASSDQGLRYNEQFF
length: 15
size: once
V: TRBV7-2
J: TRBJ2-1

CDR3: CASKNRGLNTEAFF
length: 14
size: .
V: TRBV2
J: TRBJ1-1